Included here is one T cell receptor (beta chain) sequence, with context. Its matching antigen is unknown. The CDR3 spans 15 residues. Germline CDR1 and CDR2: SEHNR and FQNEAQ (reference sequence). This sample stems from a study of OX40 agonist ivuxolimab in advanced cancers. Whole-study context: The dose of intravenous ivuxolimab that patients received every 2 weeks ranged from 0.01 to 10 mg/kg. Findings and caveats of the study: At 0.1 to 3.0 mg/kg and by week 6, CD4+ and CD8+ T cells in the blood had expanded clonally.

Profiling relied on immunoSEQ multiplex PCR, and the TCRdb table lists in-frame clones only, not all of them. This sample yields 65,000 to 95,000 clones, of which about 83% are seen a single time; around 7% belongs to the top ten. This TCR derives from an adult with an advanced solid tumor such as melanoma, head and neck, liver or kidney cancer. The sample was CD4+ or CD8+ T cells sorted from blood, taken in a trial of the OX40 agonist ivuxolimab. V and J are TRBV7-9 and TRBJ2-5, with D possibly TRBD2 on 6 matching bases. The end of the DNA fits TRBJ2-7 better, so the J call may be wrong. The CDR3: CASSLVSGLSYEQYF. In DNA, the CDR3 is TGTGCCAGCAGCTTGGTTAGCGGCCTCTCCTACGAGCAGTACTTC.